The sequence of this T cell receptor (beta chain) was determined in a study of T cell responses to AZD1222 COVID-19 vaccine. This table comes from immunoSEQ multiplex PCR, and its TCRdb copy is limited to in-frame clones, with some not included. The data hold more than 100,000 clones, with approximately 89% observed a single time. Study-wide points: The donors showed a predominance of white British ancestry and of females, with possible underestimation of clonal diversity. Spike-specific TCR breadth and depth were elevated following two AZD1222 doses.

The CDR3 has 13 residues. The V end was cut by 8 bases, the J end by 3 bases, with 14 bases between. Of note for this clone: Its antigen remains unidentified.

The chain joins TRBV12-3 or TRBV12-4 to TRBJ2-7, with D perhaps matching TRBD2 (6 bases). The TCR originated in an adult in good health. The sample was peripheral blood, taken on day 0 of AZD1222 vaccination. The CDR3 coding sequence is TGTGCCAGCCGGGGGACTGGAGACTACGAGCAGTACTTC. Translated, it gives CASRGTGDYEQYF.